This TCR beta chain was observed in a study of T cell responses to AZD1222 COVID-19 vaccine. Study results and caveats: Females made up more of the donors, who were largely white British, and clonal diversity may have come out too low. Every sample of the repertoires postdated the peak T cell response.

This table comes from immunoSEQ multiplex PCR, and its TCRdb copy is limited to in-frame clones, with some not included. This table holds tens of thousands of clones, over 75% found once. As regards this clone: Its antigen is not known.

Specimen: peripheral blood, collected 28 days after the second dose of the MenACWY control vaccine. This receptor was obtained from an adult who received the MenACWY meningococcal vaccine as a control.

CDR3 DNA sequence: TGCAGCGGCAGACAGGGGAGCGGCTACACCTTC. This translates into CSGRQGSGYTF. This chain connects TRBV29-1 to TRBJ1-2, with 8 bases lining up with TRBD1. Trimming took 7 bases from V and 8 from J; bases not matched to a gene: 6. The CDR3 contains 11 residues. CDR1 and CDR2 from the germline V gene are SQVTM and ANQGSEA. The whole variable domain, remainder taken from reference TRBV29-1 and TRBJ1-2, is SAVISQKPSRDICQRGTSLTIQCQVDSQVTMMFWYRQQPGQSLTLIATANQGSEATYESGFVIDKFPISRPNLTFSTLTVSNMSPEDSSIYLCSGRQGSGYTFGSGTRLTVV.